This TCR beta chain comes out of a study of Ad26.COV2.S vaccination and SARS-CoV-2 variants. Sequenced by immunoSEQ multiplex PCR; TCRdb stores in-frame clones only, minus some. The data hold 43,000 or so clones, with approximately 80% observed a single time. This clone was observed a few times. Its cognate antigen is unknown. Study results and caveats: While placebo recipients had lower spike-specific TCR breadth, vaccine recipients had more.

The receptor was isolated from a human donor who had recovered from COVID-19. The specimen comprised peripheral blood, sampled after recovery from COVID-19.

DNA of the CDR3: TGTGCCAGCAGCCTAGTCACCGGGGAGCTGTTTTTT. Residues: CASSLVTGELFF. The rearrangement joins TRBV3-1 (or the pseudogene TRBV3-2) to TRBJ2-2; no clear D gene. Trimming removed 4 bases from V and 4 bases from J, with 4 bases in between. The CDR3 extends over 12 amino acids. Germline CDR1 reads LGHDT; CDR2 reads YNNKEL (reference sequence).